The 26 T cell receptor beta chains below come from one sample, sequenced in a study of blood T cell repertoires in COVID-19 (dated by TCRdb to about 2020). The receptor library was made with the immunoSEQ multiplex PCR assay. This immuneACCESS table, as held by TCRdb, lists in-frame sequences with V and J called but not all clones. Of the missing ones, under half trace to an unresolved V gene in checked studies; the others have no known cause. In all, the sample holds over 150,000 clones, and around 87% of those were seen once. The leading ten clones occupy around 13% of the sample. Input material: peripheral blood. The source of these receptors is a woman aged 70-85 years with COVID-19, enrolled during active disease.

This sequence joins TRBV18 and TRBJ1-4; D not resolved. Germline V gives CDR1 KGHSH, CDR2 LQKENI. Trimming took off 3 bases at V and 2 bases at J, with 13 bases between the two ends. CDR3 length: 16 amino acids. CDR3 region: CASSPRPGGTNEKLFF. Here the CDR3 DNA reads TGTGCCAGCTCACCCCGACCCGGAGGTACTAATGAAAAACTGTTTTTT.

This sequence joins TRBV18 and TRBJ2-1, with 8 bases lining up with TRBD1. Trimming removed 4 bases from V and 7 bases from J; junction bases left unmatched: 9. The germline V gene encodes CDR1 KGHSH and CDR2 LQKENI. The CDR3 contains 15 residues. CDR3 sequence: CASSRIQGARNEQFF. The CDR3 DNA reads as TGTGCCAGCTCACGAATCCAGGGGGCCAGGAATGAGCAGTTCTTC.

This clone has only a few counts. This chain joins TRBV7-2 and TRBJ2-3; D not certain. V shed 1 base and J shed 1 base, with 18 bases lying between them. CDR1 and CDR2 (germline): SGHTA, FQGNSA. This CDR3 contains 18 residues. As DNA, the CDR3 is TGTGCCAGCAGCTTAGAGCTTATGCCAGGCCTTCGCACAGATACGCAGTATTTT. This sequence encodes CASSLELMPGLRTDTQYF.

In this sample, this clone turned up once. The chain's CDR3 is CASSQDEGQPQHF. In DNA form, the CDR3 reads TGCGCCAGCAGCCAAGACGAGGGACAGCCCCAGCATTTT. V gene TRBV4-3 combines with J gene TRBJ1-5; D gene unclear. Trimming stripped 0 bases from V and 7 bases from J, with 7 bases between. Germline CDR1 reads LGHNA; CDR2 reads YSLEER. The CDR3 has 13 residues.

The chain is built from TRBV25-1 and TRBJ2-7, with D possibly TRBD2 on 7 matching bases. CDR3 length: 15 residues. V shed 3 bases and J shed 0 bases, with 12 bases lying between them. The germline V gene encodes CDR1 MGHDK and CDR2 SYGVNS. The CDR3 region has the DNA TGTGCCAGCAGTGACCCGGGGGGCACCTCCTACGAGCAGTACTTC. It specifies CASSDPGGTSYEQYF.

The rearrangement links TRBV27 to TRBJ2-7, with D maybe TRBD1 (5 bases). V lost 0 bases, J lost 6 bases, and 12 bases lay in between. The CDR3 is 14 residues long. Germline V CDR1 and CDR2: MNHEY, SMNVEV (reference sequence). CDR3 sequence: CASSLSQGFFEQYF. In nucleotides, the CDR3 is TGTGCCAGCAGTTTATCCCAGGGTTTCTTCGAGCAGTACTTC.

J is TRBJ2-7 and V is TRBV7-8; possibly TRBD2 for D (5 bases). This CDR3 contains 17 residues. Per the germline V gene, CDR1 is SGHVS and CDR2 is FQNEAQ. V was pared by 0 bases and J by 6 bases, with 21 bases between. CDR3 amino acids: CASSLARRLSIRGEQYF. The CDR3 coding sequence is TGTGCCAGCAGCTTAGCGCGGAGACTATCCATTCGAGGCGAGCAGTACTTC.

This chain links TRBV28 with TRBJ1-1, with 8 positions matching TRBD1. The V and J ends lost 5 bases and 10 bases, in that order; junction bases with no gene match: 6. The germline gives CDR1 MDHEN, CDR2 SYDVKM. This CDR3 spans 12 amino acids. The CDR3 sequence is CASSPPDRGAFF. The CDR3 nucleotides are TGTGCCAGCAGTCCGCCCGACAGGGGAGCTTTCTTT. Full variable domain (remainder filled in from reference TRBV28 and TRBJ1-1): DVKVTQSSRYLVKRTGEKVFLECVQDMDHENMFWYRQDPGLGLRLIYFSYDVKMKEKGDIPEGYSVSREKKERFSLILESASTNQTSMYLCASSPPDRGAFFGQGTRLTVV.

The CDR3 spells CASSLSYGYTF. The CDR3 nucleotides are TGTGCCAGCAGTTTATCGTATGGCTACACCTTC. The chain is built from TRBV28 and TRBJ1-2; D gene ambiguous. This CDR3 contains 11 residues. CDR1 and CDR2 from the germline V gene are MDHEN and SYDVKM. Trimming pared 1 base from V and 5 bases from J, leaving 2 bases between.

This clone appeared once. This chain links TRBV27 with TRBJ2-7, with 8 bases fitting TRBD1. Trimming cost V 5 bases and J 5 bases; bases outside gene matches: 11. CDR3 size: 15 residues. Germline assignment: CDR1 MNHEY and CDR2 SMNVEV (reference sequence). Here the CDR3 reads CASSPMGTGVHEQYF. DNA of the CDR3: TGTGCCAGCAGTCCTATGGGGACAGGCGTCCACGAGCAGTACTTC.

The chain joins TRBV9 to TRBJ2-5; 7 bases line up with TRBD1. J was trimmed by 1 base and V by 1 base; bases with no gene match: 1. The CDR3 has 14 residues. Germline CDR1 and CDR2: SGDLS and YYNGEE. The CDR3, as DNA: TGTGCCAGCAGCGTATCAGGGGGCCAAGAGACCCAGTACTTC. It yields the protein CASSVSGGQETQYF.

The gene calls are TRBV2 and TRBJ2-3; TRBD1 agrees at 9 bases. Germline V gene lookup returns CDR1 SNHLY and CDR2 FYNNEI. The CDR3 runs to 14 residues. The trim removed 7 bases at V and 4 bases at J, leaving 6 bases unmatched. CDR3 residues: CASKGTGLSDTQYF. In nucleotides, the CDR3 is TGTGCCAGCAAAGGGACAGGGTTATCAGATACGCAGTATTTT.

V and J are TRBV4-1 and TRBJ1-5; 7 positions match TRBD1. The CDR3 extends over 13 amino acids. The germline CDR1 and CDR2 sequences are MGHRA and YSYEKL. V was pared by 6 bases and J by 6 bases, with 5 bases of the junction left unmatched. The chain's CDR3 is CASSQTGVQPQHF. In nucleotides, the CDR3 is TGCGCCAGCAGTCAAACAGGGGTTCAGCCCCAGCATTTT.

The chain has TRBV12-3 or TRBV12-4 and TRBJ2-7; maybe TRBD2 (6 bases). V lost 1 base, J lost 5 bases, and 6 bases lay in between. The CDR3 is 12 amino acids. The CDR3 DNA reads TGTGCCAGCAGTTTAGGCGGGAACGAGCAGTACTTC. This codes for CASSLGGNEQYF.

The rearrangement joins TRBV7-9 to TRBJ2-6; 7 bases match TRBD1. The J segment lost 0 bases and the V segment lost 4 bases, leaving 3 bases of the junction unmatched. CDR3 length: 16 residues. Looked up from germline, CDR1 is SEHNR and CDR2 is FQNEAQ (reference sequence). CDR3 DNA: TGTGCCAGCAGCTCAACAGGGGACTCTGGGGCCAACGTCCTGACTTTC. It yields the protein CASSSTGDSGANVLTF. The complete variable domain, with remaining parts taken from reference TRBV7-9 and TRBJ2-6, reads DTGVSQNPRHKITKRGQNVTFRCDPISEHNRLYWYRQTLGQGPEFLTYFQNEAQLEKSRLLSDRFSAERPKGSFSTLEIQRTEQGDSAMYLCASSSTGDSGANVLTFGAGSRLTVL.

The chain joins TRBV28 to TRBJ2-7, with D tentatively TRBD2 (5 bases). Germline assignment: CDR1 MDHEN and CDR2 SYDVKM. This CDR3 contains 14 residues. V lost 2 bases, J lost 0 bases, and 8 bases lay in between. Here the CDR3 reads CASSLHGNSYEQYF. As DNA, the CDR3 is TGTGCCAGCAGTTTACACGGGAACTCCTACGAGCAGTACTTC.

The J gene is TRBJ2-2, the V gene TRBV27; 8 bases line up with TRBD1. Germline CDR1 reads MNHEY; CDR2 reads SMNVEV (reference sequence). This CDR3 has 16 amino acids. V was pared by 1 base and J by 5 bases, with 6 bases of the junction left unmatched. CDR3 protein: CASSLYPRGRTGELFF. For the CDR3, the DNA is TGTGCCAGCAGTTTATATCCCAGGGGGCGGACCGGGGAGCTGTTTTTT.

The CDR3 bases are TGTGCCAGCAGCCAAGATGGGACAGTTCTCTCTGGAAACACCATATATTTT. The encoded protein is CASSQDGTVLSGNTIYF. The chain is built from TRBV4-2 and TRBJ1-3; 7 bases fit TRBD1. The J segment lost 0 bases and the V segment lost 0 bases, leaving 5 bases of the junction unmatched. The length of the CDR3 is 17 residues. CDR1 LGHNA and CDR2 YNFKEQ come from the germline V gene.

The chain carries TRBV19 and TRBJ1-5; the match to TRBD1 covers 10 bases. V shed 7 bases and J 6 bases; nucleotides not matched to a gene: 6. Germline loops: CDR1 LNHDA, CDR2 SQIVND (reference sequence). CDR3 length equals 14 residues. The CDR3 is CASTSTGGGQPQHF. CDR3 in DNA: TGTGCCAGTACGTCGACAGGGGGCGGTCAGCCCCAGCATTTT. The full variable domain, in which reference TRBV19 and TRBJ1-5 provide the parts outside the CDR3, is DGGITQSPKYLFRKEGQNVTLSCEQNLNHDAMYWYRQDPGQGLRLIYYSQIVNDFQKGDIAEGYSVSREKKESFPLTVTSAQKNPTAFYLCASTSTGGGQPQHFGDGTRLSIL.

As regards this clone: Additional DNA sequences in this sample encode the identical CDR3. J is TRBJ2-7 and V is TRBV19, with 7 bases identical to TRBD2. There are 14 residues in the CDR3. V was pared by 3 bases and J by 0 bases, with 2 bases of the junction left unmatched. Germline V gene sequence: CDR1 LNHDA, CDR2 SQIVND (reference sequence). This chain's CDR3 is CASSIRGSSYEQYF. In DNA, the CDR3 is TGTGCCAGTAGTATCCGCGGGAGCTCCTACGAGCAGTACTTC. The variable domain in full, completed from reference TRBV19 and TRBJ2-7, reads DGGITQSPKYLFRKEGQNVTLSCEQNLNHDAMYWYRQDPGQGLRLIYYSQIVNDFQKGDIAEGYSVSREKKESFPLTVTSAQKNPTAFYLCASSIRGSSYEQYFGPGTRLTVT.

The chain links TRBV18 to TRBJ2-6; 12 nucleotides align to TRBD1. Germline V gene lookup returns CDR1 KGHSH and CDR2 LQKENI. The CDR3 loop spans 16 amino acids. Trimming at V came to 6 bases and at J to 2 bases, leaving 2 bases not matched to a gene. The CDR3, as DNA: TGTGCCAGCTCCCGGGACAGGGGGCCTGGGGCCAACGTCCTGACTTTC. This gives the protein CASSRDRGPGANVLTF. Filled out from reference TRBV18 and TRBJ2-6, the complete variable domain reads NAGVMQNPRHLVRRRGQEARLRCSPMKGHSHVYWYRQLPEEGLKFMVYLQKENIIDESGMPKERFSAEFPKEGPSILRIQQVVRGDSAAYFCASSRDRGPGANVLTFGAGSRLTVL.

Worth noting for this clone: This CDR3 is also generated by other DNA sequences in the sample. This chain uses TRBV29-1 with TRBJ1-1; 7 bases match TRBD1. Unmatched junction bases numbered 0, after V lost 4 bases and J lost 1 base. Germline-derived CDR1 and CDR2 are SQVTM and ANQGSEA. This CDR3 comprises 12 residues. As DNA, the CDR3 is TGCAGCGTTGGGACAGGGAACACTGAAGCTTTCTTT. Translation gives CSVGTGNTEAFF.

The rearrangement uses TRBV27 and TRBJ1-5; 10 bases are shared with TRBD1. This CDR3 is 15 amino acids long. The germline V gene encodes CDR1 MNHEY and CDR2 SMNVEV (reference sequence). V lost 4 bases, J lost 7 bases, and 7 bases stayed unmatched. CDR3: CASSSGQGSMQPQHF. The CDR3 coding sequence is TGTGCCAGCAGTTCGGGACAGGGGAGTATGCAGCCCCAGCATTTT.

V gene TRBV11-2 combines with J gene TRBJ2-1; 11 bases align to TRBD2. This CDR3 contains 15 residues. CDR1 is SGHAT, CDR2 FQNNGV, per germline. The V and J ends lost 6 bases and 3 bases, in that order; junction bases with no gene match: 4. CDR3 loop: CASSTSGSFYNEQFF. As DNA, the CDR3 is TGTGCCAGCAGTACTAGCGGGAGTTTCTACAATGAGCAGTTCTTC. The variable domain in full, completed from reference TRBV11-2 and TRBJ2-1, reads EAGVAQSPRYKIIEKRQSVAFWCNPISGHATLYWYQQILGQGPKLLIQFQNNGVVDDSQLPKDRFSAERLKGVDSTLKIQPAKLEDSAVYLCASSTSGSFYNEQFFGPGTRLTVL.

The CDR3 loop is CASSQGVDSYNEQFF. CDR3 DNA sequence: TGTGCCAGCAGCCAGGGGGTGGACTCCTACAATGAGCAGTTCTTC. The rearrangement uses TRBV7-9 and TRBJ2-1, with 7 bases matching TRBD1. The CDR3 length is 15 residues. Losses at the gene ends were 5 bases for V and 0 bases for J; bases not matched to a gene: 4. Germline CDR1 reads SEHNR; CDR2 reads FQNEAQ (reference sequence). Complete variable domain (other parts from reference TRBV7-9 and TRBJ2-1): DTGVSQNPRHKITKRGQNVTFRCDPISEHNRLYWYRQTLGQGPEFLTYFQNEAQLEKSRLLSDRFSAERPKGSFSTLEIQRTEQGDSAMYLCASSQGVDSYNEQFFGPGTRLTVL.

In DNA form, the CDR3 reads TGTGCCAGCAGTAAACCGGACAGGTCTACTGAAGCTTTCTTT. Translating it yields CASSKPDRSTEAFF. The chain is built from TRBV6-6 and TRBJ1-1, with 7 nucleotides matching TRBD1. Looked up from germline, CDR1 is MNHNY and CDR2 is SVGAGI (reference sequence). V dropped 5 bases and J dropped 5; count of bases not matched to a gene: 8. This CDR3 is 14 amino acids long.